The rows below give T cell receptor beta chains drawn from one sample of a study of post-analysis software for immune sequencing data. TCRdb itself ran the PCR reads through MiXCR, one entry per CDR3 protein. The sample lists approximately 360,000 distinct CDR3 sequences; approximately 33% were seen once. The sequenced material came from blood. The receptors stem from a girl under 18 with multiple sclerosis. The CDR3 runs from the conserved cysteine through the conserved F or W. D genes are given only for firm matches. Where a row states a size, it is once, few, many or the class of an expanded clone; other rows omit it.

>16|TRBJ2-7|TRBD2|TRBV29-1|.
CSVEGFNGGAGDEQYF
TGCAGCGTTGAAGGGTTTAACGGGGGGGCCGGCGACGAGCAGTACTTC
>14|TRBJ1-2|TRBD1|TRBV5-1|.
CASSFDRADYGYTF
TGCGCCAGCAGCTTTGACAGGGCAGACTATGGCTACACCTTC
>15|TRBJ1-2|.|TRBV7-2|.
CASSLAAGGYDGYTF
TGTGCCAGCAGCTTAGCGGCGGGGGGCTACGATGGCTACACCTTC
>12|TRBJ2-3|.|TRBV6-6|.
CASTSSTDTQYF
TGTGCCAGCACCAGCAGCACAGATACGCAGTATTTT
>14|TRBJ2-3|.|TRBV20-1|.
CSAFTGSRTDTQYF
TGCAGTGCTTTCACAGGGTCCCGCACAGATACGCAGTATTTT
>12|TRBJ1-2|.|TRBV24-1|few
CATSDGYGGYTF
TGTGCCACCAGTGATGGATATGGTGGCTACACCTTC
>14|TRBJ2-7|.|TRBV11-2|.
CASSFGDFSYEQYF
TGTGCCAGCAGTTTCGGGGACTTCTCCTACGAGCAGTACTTC
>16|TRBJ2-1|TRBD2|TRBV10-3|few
CAITRLAGGAYNEQFF
TGTGCCATCACCAGACTAGCGGGGGGGGCCTACAATGAGCAGTTCTTC
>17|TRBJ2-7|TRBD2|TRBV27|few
CASSLSPTSALPYEQYF
TGTGCCAGCAGTTTATCTCCGACTAGCGCATTGCCCTACGAGCAGTACTTC
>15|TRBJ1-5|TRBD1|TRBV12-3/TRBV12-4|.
CASSLRTGGSQPQHF
TGTGCCAGCAGTTTACGGACAGGGGGAAGTCAGCCCCAGCATTTT
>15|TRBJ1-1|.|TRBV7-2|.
CASSLQGGMNTEAFF
TGTGCCAGCAGCCTACAGGGAGGGATGAACACTGAAGCTTTCTTT
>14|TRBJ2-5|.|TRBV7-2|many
CASGGSSGWETQYF
TGTGCCAGTGGAGGATCAAGCGGGTGGGAGACCCAGTACTTC